Listed here is a single T cell receptor (beta chain). Antigen unknown. The data belong to a study of cytomegalovirus exposure and HLA in healthy donors. Amplification used 60 Vbeta primers and 13 Jbeta primers. Profiling relied on immunoSEQ multiplex PCR, and the TCRdb table lists in-frame clones only, not all of them. The repertoire has about 90,000 clones, roughly 63% of them found once; the top ten carry 20% to 25%. The CDR3 has 13 residues. Deletions cut 3 bases from V and 5 bases from J, with 13 bases between. Germline V lookup: CDR1 GTSNPN, CDR2 SVGIG (reference sequence). General observations from the study: CMV serostatus was the only recorded immune exposure for donors.

The receptor comes from a woman aged 45-59 years in good health and CMV-seropositive. This sequence joins TRBV30 and TRBJ2-5, with D perhaps matching TRBD2 (5 bases). The specimen was PBMCs. CDR3 DNA: TGTGCCTGGAGAAGAGGGAGCGCGGAGACCCAGTACTTC. Its protein product is CAWRRGSAETQYF.